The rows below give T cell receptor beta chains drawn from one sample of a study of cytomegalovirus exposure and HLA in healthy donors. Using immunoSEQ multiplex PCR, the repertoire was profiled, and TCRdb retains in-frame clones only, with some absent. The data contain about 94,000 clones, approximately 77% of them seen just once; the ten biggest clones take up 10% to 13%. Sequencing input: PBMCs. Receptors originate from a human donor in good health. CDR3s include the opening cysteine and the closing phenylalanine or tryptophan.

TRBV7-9,CASSRRDRGSITQYF
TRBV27,CASSSSWGDNEQFF
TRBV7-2,CASSRNVAGVGAYEQYF
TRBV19,CASTISGGAESTQYF
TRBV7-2,CASSFLGEQYF
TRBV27,CASSLRPEGYGYTF
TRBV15,CATSRDLGKAFF
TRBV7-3,CASSLAGGGETQYF
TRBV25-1,CASKDTIYGYTF
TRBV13,CASSRGRMNTEAFF
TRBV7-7,CASSLGSRMPQETQYF
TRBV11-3,CASSPGLAGVYEQYF
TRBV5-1,CASSFRTSGGSRPSQETQYF
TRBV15,CATSRDRGQHSGNTIYF
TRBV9,CASSVVAGGPAEQYF
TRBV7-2,CASSPVIAEKLFF
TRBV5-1,CASSLSNGELFF
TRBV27,CASSRTNLLADTQYF
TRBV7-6,CASSAEVHYEQYF
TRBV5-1,CASSLTPGSANEKLFF
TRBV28,CASSLMGQGTDTQYF
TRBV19,CASSNTIGVPGELFF
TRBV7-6,CASSAQREFLSEQYF
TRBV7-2,CASSLVGTGRGNTIYF
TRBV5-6,CASSLAQGIADTQYF
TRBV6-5,CASSPLDKVGGYTF
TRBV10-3,CAISEPGRGDTQYF
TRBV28,CASSGPISGNEQFF
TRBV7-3,CASSLNSPTGELFF
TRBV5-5,CASSLNRGSSYEQYF
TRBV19,CASSPGTGGTEAFF
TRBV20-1,CSARDRETQYF
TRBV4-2,CASSQDLERQGRKNIQYF
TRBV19,CASSPRQQPETQYF
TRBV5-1,CASSLAGEQYF
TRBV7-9,CASSFGGQGPTGANVLTF
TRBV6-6,CASRRGRSNTEAFF
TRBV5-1,CASSPRGPDTQYF
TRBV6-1,CASDAGLAGVGEQYF
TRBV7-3,CASSLLGGRAPDTQYF
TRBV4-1,CASSRQGADQPQHF
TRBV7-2,CASSLDRVVGELFF
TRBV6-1,CASSPGGARSPLHF
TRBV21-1,CASSKGGDTQYF
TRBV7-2,CASSQTGGAGFAKNIQYF
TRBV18,CASSPDRVVGYTF
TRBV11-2,CASSLTGSSYNSPLHF
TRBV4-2,CASSQETGNSGNTIYF
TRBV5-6,CATGARGAGELFF
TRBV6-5,CASRDRVNTGELFF
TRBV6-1,CASSVRPGVGLHF
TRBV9,CASSPRQGVNTEAFF
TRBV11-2,CASSLTHEQYF
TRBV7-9,CASSTTWGDYGYTF